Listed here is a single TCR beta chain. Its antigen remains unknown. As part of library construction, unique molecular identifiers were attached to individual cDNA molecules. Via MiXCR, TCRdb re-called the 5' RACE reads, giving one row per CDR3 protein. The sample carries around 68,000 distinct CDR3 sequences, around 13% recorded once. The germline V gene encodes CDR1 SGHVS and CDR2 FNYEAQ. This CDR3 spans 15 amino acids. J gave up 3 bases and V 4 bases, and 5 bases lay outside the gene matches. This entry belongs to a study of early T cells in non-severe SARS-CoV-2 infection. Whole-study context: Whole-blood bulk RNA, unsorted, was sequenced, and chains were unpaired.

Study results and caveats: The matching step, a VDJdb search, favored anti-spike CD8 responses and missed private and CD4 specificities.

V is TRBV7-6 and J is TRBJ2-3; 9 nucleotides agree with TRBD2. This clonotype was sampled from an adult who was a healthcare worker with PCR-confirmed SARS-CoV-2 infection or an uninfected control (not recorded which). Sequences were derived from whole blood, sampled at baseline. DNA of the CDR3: TGTGCCAGCAGCTACTCTAGCGGGGCGACAGATACGCAGTATTTT. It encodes CASSYSSGATDTQYF.